Each of the 5 T cell receptor beta chains below was sequenced from the same sample in a study of human thymus T cells. Generated by immunoSEQ multiplex PCR, the TCRdb table keeps only in-frame clones and is missing some. The table shows some 120,000 clones, with just under 95% occurring only once. From resections taken during corrective heart surgery, the thymus tissue was obtained. Sequenced sample: thymus tissue. The receptors come from a boy less than two years old with a congenital heart defect but otherwise immunologically healthy.

CDR3 loop: CASTQTGTGGDQAFF. CDR3 DNA sequence: TGTGCCAGCACCCAAACCGGGACAGGGGGCGACCAGGCTTTCTTT. The chain employs TRBV13 and TRBJ1-1, with TRBD1 matching over 12 bases. This CDR3 contains 15 residues. The V gene's germline CDR1 is PRHDT and CDR2 FYEKMQ (reference sequence). The junction had 14 bases not matched to a gene; V was cut back by 7 bases and J by 11 bases.

The chain joins TRBV10-3 to TRBJ1-1; D gene ambiguous. The V and J ends lost 3 bases and 11 bases respectively, with 10 bases between them. Germline-derived CDR1 and CDR2 are ENHRY and SYGVKD. This CDR3 comprises 11 residues. The CDR3 protein is CAISDPREAFF. CDR3 DNA: TGTGCCATCAGTGACCCAAGGGAGGCTTTCTTT.

The chain joins TRBV2 to TRBJ2-5; TRBD1 matches 7 bases. The assigned J gene may be wrong: the sequence end matches TRBJ2-7 better. CDR1 is SNHLY, CDR2 FYNNEI, per germline. The CDR3 totals 14 residues. CDR3 DNA sequence: TGTGCCAGCAGTGAGAACAGGGGATTAGACGAGCAGTACTTC. Translation: CASSENRGLDEQYF.

The V call is TRBV4-3, the J call TRBJ1-2; D ambiguous. This CDR3 contains 11 residues. Germline V gene sequence: CDR1 LGHNA, CDR2 YSLEER. V was trimmed by 1 base and J by 9 bases, leaving 6 bases between them. The CDR3 protein is CASSQVGRYTF. The DNA of the CDR3 is TGCGCCAGCAGCCAAGTCGGTCGCTACACCTTC.

V and J are TRBV28 and TRBJ1-5; TRBD1 matches 7 bases. V was pared by 6 bases and J by 1 base, with 12 bases of the junction left unmatched. CDR1 and CDR2 from the germline V gene are MDHEN and SYDVKM. CDR3 length: 17 residues. The CDR3, as DNA: TGTGCCAGCAGCTCGACCTTCGGACAGGTCAGCAATCAGCCCCAGCATTTT. Translating gives CASSSTFGQVSNQPQHF.